This T cell receptor beta chain was profiled in a study of T cell clonality in common variable immunodeficiency. This clone has ten or more counts. Its antigen is still unknown. From the germline J gene comes the end of the CDR3, since the read stops 3 residues before it. General study results and limits: CVID patient heterogeneity limited repertoire-clinical complication correlations. In common variable immunodeficiency, TCR beta chains reportedly carried fewer deletions and N-nucleotide insertions. Compared with controls, CVID subjects had fewer shared TCRbeta clones.

CDR3 size: 15 residues. The germline V gene has CDR1 MNHEY and CDR2 SVGEGT. The J segment lost 4 bases and the V segment lost 2 bases, leaving 4 bases of the junction unmatched. Using immunoSEQ multiplex PCR, the repertoire was profiled, and TCRdb retains in-frame clones only, with some absent. This sample has 45,000 to 65,000 clones, each found more than once. V usage is TRBV6-2 or TRBV6-3 and J usage is TRBJ2-1; 8 bases fit TRBD1. The sample taken for sequencing was peripheral blood mononuclear cells. The receptor's source is a person between 18 and 70 years old in good health. The CDR3 reads CASSYGGTGYNEQFF. The CDR3 bases that were read are TGTGCCAGCAGTTACGGCGGGACAGGTTACAATGAG.